The next 23 T cell receptor beta chains were all read from a single sample in a study of metastatic and nonmetastatic thyroid tumors. TCRdb reprocessed the PCR reads using MiXCR. The repertoire holds some 35,000 clones, around 30% seen once, with about 11% in the top ten. Nobody among the patients had been given any treatment before thyroid surgery. The sequencing input was blood. The receptor set was obtained from a male donor with papillary thyroid cancer or a benign thyroid nodule (not recorded which). Some clones in this sample may be carry-over from other donors' samples.

This clone was observed at least ten times. The rearrangement joins TRBV9 to TRBJ2-1; 12 positions match TRBD2. With V trimmed by 0 bases and J by 0 bases, 7 bases remained unmatched. Germline CDR1 is SGDLS and CDR2 is YYNGEE. The CDR3 extends over 19 amino acids. The CDR3 coding sequence is TGTGCCAGCAGCGTAGAGTCTAGCGGGAGGGCGAGCTCCTACAATGAGCAGTTCTTC. Residues: CASSVESSGRASSYNEQFF.

The chain uses TRBV4-2 and TRBJ2-7; D is undetermined. Germline CDR1 reads LGHNA; CDR2 reads YNFKEQ. Trimming took off 1 base at V and 0 bases at J, with 16 bases between the two ends. CDR3 length equals 17 residues. CDR3 sequence: CASSQGRGRASSYEQYF. The DNA for the CDR3 is TGTGCCAGCAGCCAAGGGAGAGGAAGGGCCAGCTCCTACGAGCAGTACTTC.

The chain carries TRBV6-4 and TRBJ2-7; TRBD2 aligns across 8 bases. The CDR3 sequence is 15 residues long. The germline CDR1 and CDR2 sequences are MRHNA and SNTAGT. The V gene end was trimmed by 6 bases and the J gene end by 4 bases; junction bases not matched to a gene: 11. This CDR3 is CASRVGPSGPYEQYF. CDR3 DNA sequence: TGTGCCAGCAGGGTGGGTCCTAGCGGGCCGTACGAGCAGTACTTC.

At least ten counts were recorded for this clone. The chain carries TRBV29-1 and TRBJ2-7, with 10 bases fitting TRBD2. CDR3 size: 13 residues. Unmatched junction bases numbered 9, after V lost 4 bases and J lost 9 bases. CDR1 is SQVTM, CDR2 ANQGSEA, per germline. The CDR3 reads CSVGSGRAGVQYF. In nucleotides, the CDR3 is TGCAGCGTTGGCAGCGGGAGGGCCGGCGTGCAGTACTTC.

This clone has a handful of counts. This chain uses TRBV2 with TRBJ2-1; 13 bases line up with TRBD2. The junction had 6 bases not matched to a gene; V was cut back by 3 bases and J by 10 bases. Germline lookup yields CDR1 SNHLY and CDR2 FYNNEI. The CDR3 extends over 15 amino acids. The CDR3 coding sequence is TGTGCCAGCAGTGACGGACTAGCGGGAGCTCAGGAGCAGTTCTTC. Translation gives CASSDGLAGAQEQFF.

The rearrangement links TRBV6-2 or TRBV6-3 to TRBJ1-2; D is undetermined. Germline lookup yields CDR1 MNHEY and CDR2 SVGEGT. V lost 2 bases and J 1 base, leaving 5 bases between the germline ends. CDR3 size: 13 residues. CDR3 loop: CASSYARNYGYTF. CDR3 nucleotide sequence: TGTGCCAGCAGTTACGCGCGTAACTATGGCTACACCTTC.

The gene calls are TRBV20-1 and TRBJ2-7; 9 bases fit TRBD1. The CDR3 runs to 12 residues. V shed 3 bases and J 3 bases; nucleotides not matched to a gene: 0. The germline CDR1 and CDR2 sequences are DFQATT and SNEGSKA (reference sequence). The CDR3 is CSARTGGYEQYF. The CDR3 DNA sequence: TGCAGTGCTAGGACAGGGGGCTACGAGCAGTACTTC.

The V and J genes are TRBV6-5 and TRBJ1-3; no reliable D call. CDR1 and CDR2 from the germline V gene are MNHEY and SVGAGI. CDR3 length: 18 amino acids. Between the trimmed V and J ends, which lost 0 bases and 0 bases, there was a span of 15 bases. In DNA form, the CDR3 reads TGTGCCAGCAGTTACTCTATCGGACGACTAGGCTCTGGAAACACCATATATTTT. This sequence encodes CASSYSIGRLGSGNTIYF.

This clone has at least ten counts. The chain carries TRBV11-2 and TRBJ2-3; D may match TRBD1 or TRBD2 (6 bases each). With 1 base removed from V and 3 bases from J, the gap between germline ends came to 11 bases. CDR1 SGHAT and CDR2 FQNNGV come from the germline V gene. CDR3 length equals 15 residues. The CDR3 spells CASSLVGGHTDTQYF. CDR3 DNA: TGTGCCAGCAGCTTAGTTGGGGGGCATACAGATACGCAGTATTTT.

In its sample, this clone ranks as medium-sized. This chain connects TRBV6-1 to TRBJ2-2; perhaps TRBD2 as D (6 bases). The CDR3 runs 16 residues. The ends were cut back, 3 bases at V and 4 bases at J, with 15 bases in the middle. Looked up from germline, CDR1 is MNHNS and CDR2 is SASEGT. CDR3 protein: CASSEVGGDFTGELFF. Here the CDR3 DNA reads TGTGCCAGCAGTGAGGTCGGGGGTGATTTCACCGGGGAGCTGTTTTTT.

There are a few counts of this clone. The chain couples TRBV29-1 to TRBJ2-1; D perhaps matches TRBD2 (6 bases). This CDR3 comprises 16 residues. The germline V gene encodes CDR1 SQVTM and CDR2 ANQGSEA. V was clipped by 0 bases and J by 0 bases, with 12 bases between them. The CDR3 sequence is CSVEDPQRASYNEQFF. The CDR3 DNA reads TGCAGCGTTGAAGATCCCCAGCGGGCCTCCTACAATGAGCAGTTCTTC.

This clone has just a few counts. The chain combines TRBV19 with TRBJ2-5; 14 bases are shared with TRBD2. CDR3 length: 19 residues. Trimming at V came to 3 bases and at J to 5 bases, leaving 14 bases not matched to a gene. The germline V gene has CDR1 LNHDA and CDR2 SQIVND (reference sequence). The CDR3 nucleotides are TGTGCCAGTAGTATGGGGGGGACTAGCGGGAGACGGCCCAGGGAGACCCAGTACTTC. Amino acids: CASSMGGTSGRRPRETQYF.

This sequence joins TRBV3-1 and TRBJ1-2; D perhaps matches TRBD1 (5 bases). This CDR3 has 12 amino acids. CDR1 is LGHDT, CDR2 YNNKEL, per germline (reference sequence). Trimming took off 2 bases at V and 8 bases at J, with 9 bases between the two ends. The CDR3 DNA follows: TGTGCCAGCAGCCAACTGAGGGACGGCTACACCTTC. Encoded protein: CASSQLRDGYTF. Variable domain in full (rest from reference TRBV3-1 and TRBJ1-2): DTAVSQTPKYLVTQMGNDKSIKCEQNLGHDTMYWYKQDSKKFLKIMFSYNNKELIINETVPNRFSPKSPDKAHLNLHINSLELGDSAVYFCASSQLRDGYTFGSGTRLTVV.

The chain couples TRBV4-1 to TRBJ1-1; D call uncertain. This CDR3 has 13 amino acids. Germline V lookup: CDR1 MGHRA, CDR2 YSYEKL. V was clipped by 3 bases and J by 1 base, with 6 bases between them. The CDR3 DNA reads TGCGCCAGCAGCCAGCGGGAGAACACTGAAGCTTTCTTT. This sequence encodes CASSQRENTEAFF.

In nucleotides, the CDR3 is TGTGCCAGCAGCCGACAGGAACACTACGAGCAGTACTTC. Its translation is CASSRQEHYEQYF. J is TRBJ2-7 and V is TRBV5-4, with a possible D match to TRBD1 (6 bases). Germline CDR1 reads SGHNT; CDR2 reads YYREEE (reference sequence). The CDR3 length is 13 residues. Between the trimmed V and J ends, which lost 4 bases and 3 bases, there was a span of 11 bases.

This clone was counted between two and nine times. One base away lies a much larger clone, so this may be a sequencing read error. This chain joins TRBV27 and TRBJ1-6; TRBD1 might be the D (6 bases). CDR1 and CDR2 from the germline V gene are MNHEY and SMNVEV (reference sequence). The CDR3 sequence is 15 residues long. Written as DNA, the CDR3 is TGTGCCAGCAGTTTATTAGGACAGAATAATTCACCCCTCAACTTT. Translation gives CASSLLGQNNSPLNF.

This chain joins TRBV12-3 or TRBV12-4 and TRBJ2-7, with D possibly TRBD1 on 6 matching bases. Trimming took off 5 bases at V and 0 bases at J, with 11 bases between the two ends. CDR3 length: 14 residues. The CDR3 here is CASSARDTSYEQYF. As DNA, the CDR3 is TGTGCCAGCAGTGCCCGGGACACCTCCTACGAGCAGTACTTC.

This clone appeared a few times. Germline and junction disagree at one end, which may indicate a read error. The chain recombines TRBV6-1 with TRBJ1-5; possible D gene TRBD1, 5 bases. This CDR3 comprises 14 residues. From germline, CDR1 is MNHNS and CDR2 SASEGT. As DNA, the CDR3 is TGTGCCAGCAGTGAGGGGCGGAAAAATAAGCCCAAGCATTTT. It translates to CASSEGRKNKPKHF.

The CDR3 region is CATSDIISGKQETQYF. DNA for the CDR3: TGTGCCACCAGTGATATCATATCAGGGAAACAAGAGACCCAGTACTTC. The chain has TRBV24-1 and TRBJ2-5; D possibly corresponds to TRBD1 (5 bases). CDR1 KGHDR and CDR2 SFDVKD come from the germline V gene. The CDR3 totals 16 residues. V was trimmed by 3 bases and J by 2 bases, leaving 15 bases between them.

The V call is TRBV12-3 or TRBV12-4, the J call TRBJ2-3; a weak D match, TRBD1 (6 bases). Trimming took off 5 bases at V and 5 bases at J, with 17 bases between the two ends. This CDR3 comprises 15 residues. The DNA for the CDR3 is TGTGCCAGCAGTCATACGGACAGTTTCGGAGATACGCAGTATTTT. It codes for CASSHTDSFGDTQYF.

In the case of this clone: This clone may be a read error of a much larger clone one base away. The J gene is TRBJ2-7, the V gene TRBV5-1; 8 bases fit TRBD2. CDR1 and CDR2 from the germline V gene are SGHRS and YFSETQ. The CDR3 spans 13 residues. The CDR3 bases are TGCGCCAGCAGCAGCGGGAGTCTAAACGAGCAGTGCTTC. This sequence encodes CASSSGSLNEQCF.

This rearrangement joins TRBV6-2 or TRBV6-3 to TRBJ1-2, with TRBD1 matching 10 bases. Per the germline V gene, CDR1 is MNHEY and CDR2 is SVGEGT. CDR3 length: 15 amino acids. The ends lost 7 bases at V and 4 bases at J; junction bases unmatched: 9. The CDR3 coding sequence is TGTGCCAGCATCCGCCGGGACAGGGGAGGCTATGGCTACACCTTC. The encoded protein is CASIRRDRGGYGYTF.

This clone has a handful of counts. This chain links TRBV19 with TRBJ2-7; 9 nucleotides match TRBD1. The CDR3 extends over 14 amino acids. J gave up 0 bases and V 8 bases, and 5 bases lay outside the gene matches. Germline-derived CDR1 and CDR2 are LNHDA and SQIVND (reference sequence). In nucleotides, the CDR3 is TGTGCCAGTGGACCGACAGGGGGCTCCTACGAGCAGTACTTC. Protein product: CASGPTGGSYEQYF.